Included here is one TCR beta chain sequence, with context. Patients of the Seattle cohort, enrolled during active infection, were followed longitudinally. Authors' data handling: Nucleated cell counts were estimated from reference gene primer amplification. Profiled with immunoSEQ multiplex PCR; TCRdb holds only in-frame clones, not every one. Clone size and V and J calls were adopted from that table, with D and trimming inferred from the DNA. The table lists a few hundred thousand clones, 82% of them singletons. Unmatched junction bases numbered 7, after V lost 3 bases and J lost 8 bases. Germline lookup yields CDR1 LNHDA and CDR2 SQIVND (reference sequence). The length of the CDR3 is 15 residues. The sample comes from a study of blood T cell repertoires in COVID-19.

The source of this sequence is a woman aged 80 or over with COVID-19, enrolled during active disease. The J gene is TRBJ1-6, the V gene TRBV19; 7 nucleotides align to TRBD1. The sample was peripheral blood. The CDR3 sequence: CASSMAGTEYSPLHF. As DNA, the CDR3 is TGTGCCAGTAGTATGGCGGGGACAGAATATTCACCCCTCCACTTT.